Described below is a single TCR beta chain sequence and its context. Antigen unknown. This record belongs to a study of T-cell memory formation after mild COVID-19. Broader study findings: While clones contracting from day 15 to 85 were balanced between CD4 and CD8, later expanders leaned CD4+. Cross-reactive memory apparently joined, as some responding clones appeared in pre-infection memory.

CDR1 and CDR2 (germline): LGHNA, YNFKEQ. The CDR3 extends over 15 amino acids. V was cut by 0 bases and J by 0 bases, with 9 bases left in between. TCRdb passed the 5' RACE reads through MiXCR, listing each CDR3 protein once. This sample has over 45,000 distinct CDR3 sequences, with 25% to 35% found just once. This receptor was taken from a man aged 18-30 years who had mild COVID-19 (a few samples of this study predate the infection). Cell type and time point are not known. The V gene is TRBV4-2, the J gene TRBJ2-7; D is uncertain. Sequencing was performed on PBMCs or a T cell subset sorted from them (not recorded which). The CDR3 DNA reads TGTGCCAGCAGCCAAGATCGGAGCACCTCCTACGAGCAGTACTTC. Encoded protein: CASSQDRSTSYEQYF.